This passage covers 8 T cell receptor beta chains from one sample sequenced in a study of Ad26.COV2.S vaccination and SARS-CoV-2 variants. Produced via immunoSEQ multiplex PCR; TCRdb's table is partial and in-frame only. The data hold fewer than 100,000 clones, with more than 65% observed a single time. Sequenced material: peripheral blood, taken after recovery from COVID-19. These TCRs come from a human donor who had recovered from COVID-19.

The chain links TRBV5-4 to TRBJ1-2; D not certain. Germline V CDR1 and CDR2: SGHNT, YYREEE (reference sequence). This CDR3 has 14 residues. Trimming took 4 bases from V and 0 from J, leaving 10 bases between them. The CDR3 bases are TGTGCCAGCAGCGTACCGCCGGCTAACTATGGCTACACCTTC. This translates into CASSVPPANYGYTF. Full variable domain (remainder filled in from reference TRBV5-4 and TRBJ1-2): ETGVTQSPTHLIKTRGQQVTLRCSSQSGHNTVSWYQQALGQGPQFIFQYYREEENGRGNFPPRFSGLQFPNYSSELNVNALELDDSALYLCASSVPPANYGYTFGSGTRLTVV.

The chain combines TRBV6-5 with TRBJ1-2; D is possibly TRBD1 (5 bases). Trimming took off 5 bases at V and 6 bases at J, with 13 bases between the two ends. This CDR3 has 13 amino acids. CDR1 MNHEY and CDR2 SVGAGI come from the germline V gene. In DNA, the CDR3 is TGTGCCAGCAGTACCACAGGCTTAGATGGCTACACCTTC. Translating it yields CASSTTGLDGYTF.

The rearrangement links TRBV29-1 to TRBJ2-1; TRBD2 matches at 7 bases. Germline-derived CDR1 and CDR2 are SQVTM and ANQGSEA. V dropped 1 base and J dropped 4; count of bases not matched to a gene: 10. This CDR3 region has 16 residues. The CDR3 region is CSVEGLAAPLYNEQFF. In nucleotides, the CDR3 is TGCAGCGTTGAAGGCCTAGCGGCCCCTCTTTACAATGAGCAGTTCTTC.

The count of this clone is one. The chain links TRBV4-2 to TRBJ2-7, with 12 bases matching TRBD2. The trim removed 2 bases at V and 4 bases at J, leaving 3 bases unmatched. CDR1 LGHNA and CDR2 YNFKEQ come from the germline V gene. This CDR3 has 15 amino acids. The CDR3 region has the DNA TGTGCCAGCAGCCAACTAGCGGGAGGGAAGTACGAGCAGTACTTC. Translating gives CASSQLAGGKYEQYF.

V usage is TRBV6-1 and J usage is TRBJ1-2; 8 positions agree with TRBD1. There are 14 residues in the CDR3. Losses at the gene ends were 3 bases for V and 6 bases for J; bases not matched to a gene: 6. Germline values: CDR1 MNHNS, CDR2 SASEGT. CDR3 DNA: TGTGCCAGCAGTGACCGGACAGGGTTGGATGGCTACACCTTC. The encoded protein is CASSDRTGLDGYTF.

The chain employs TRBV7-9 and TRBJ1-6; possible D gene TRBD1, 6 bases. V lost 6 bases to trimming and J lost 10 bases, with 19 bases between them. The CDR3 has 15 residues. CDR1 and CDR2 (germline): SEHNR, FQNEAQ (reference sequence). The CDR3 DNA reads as TGTGCCAGCAGAGGCCTCGGGGGGCATCGGTCACCCCTCCACTTT. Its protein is CASRGLGGHRSPLHF. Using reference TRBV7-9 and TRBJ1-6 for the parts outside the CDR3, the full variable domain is DTGVSQNPRHKITKRGQNVTFRCDPISEHNRLYWYRQTLGQGPEFLTYFQNEAQLEKSRLLSDRFSAERPKGSFSTLEIQRTEQGDSAMYLCASRGLGGHRSPLHFGNGTRLTVT.

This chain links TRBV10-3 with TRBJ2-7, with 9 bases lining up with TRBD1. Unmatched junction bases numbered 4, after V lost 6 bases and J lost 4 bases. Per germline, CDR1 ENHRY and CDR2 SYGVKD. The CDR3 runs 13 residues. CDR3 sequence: CAIRGQGYYEQYF. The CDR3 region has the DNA TGTGCCATCAGGGGACAGGGTTATTACGAGCAGTACTTC.

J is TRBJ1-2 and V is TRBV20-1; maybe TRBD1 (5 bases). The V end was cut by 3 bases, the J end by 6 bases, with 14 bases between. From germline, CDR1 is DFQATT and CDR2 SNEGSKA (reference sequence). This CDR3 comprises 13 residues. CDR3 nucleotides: TGCAGTGCTAGTGCGTTCGGGGGTGATGGCTACACCTTC. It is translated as CSASAFGGDGYTF.